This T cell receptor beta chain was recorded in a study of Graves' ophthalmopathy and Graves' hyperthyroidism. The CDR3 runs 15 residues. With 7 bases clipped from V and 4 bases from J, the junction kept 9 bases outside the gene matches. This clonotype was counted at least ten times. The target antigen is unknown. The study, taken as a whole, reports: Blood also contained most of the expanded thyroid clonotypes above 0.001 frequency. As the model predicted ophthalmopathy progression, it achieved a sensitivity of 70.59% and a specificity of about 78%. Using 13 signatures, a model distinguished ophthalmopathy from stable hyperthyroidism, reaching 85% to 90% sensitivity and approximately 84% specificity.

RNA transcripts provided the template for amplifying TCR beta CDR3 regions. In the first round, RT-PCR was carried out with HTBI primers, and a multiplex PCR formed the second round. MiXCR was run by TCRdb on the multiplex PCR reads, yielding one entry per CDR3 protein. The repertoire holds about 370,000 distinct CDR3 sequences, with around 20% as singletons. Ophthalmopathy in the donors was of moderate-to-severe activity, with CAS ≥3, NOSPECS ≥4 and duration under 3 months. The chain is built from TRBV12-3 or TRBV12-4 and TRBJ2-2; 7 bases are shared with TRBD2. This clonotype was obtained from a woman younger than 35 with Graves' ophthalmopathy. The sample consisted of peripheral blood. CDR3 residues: CASTIRRGITGELFF. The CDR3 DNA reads TGTGCCAGCACTATACGGCGGGGGATCACCGGGGAGCTGTTTTTT.